A single sample is the source of the 13 T cell receptor beta chains below, sequenced in a study of OX40 agonist ivuxolimab in advanced cancers. Clones were sequenced by immunoSEQ multiplex PCR, and TCRdb holds only the in-frame ones, with some missing. This repertoire shows tens of thousands of clones, over 80% found once; its top ten account for roughly 16%. This sample comprised CD4+ or CD8+ T cells sorted from blood, obtained in a trial of the OX40 agonist ivuxolimab. The receptor source for this set is an adult with an advanced solid tumor such as melanoma, head and neck, liver or kidney cancer.

A single count supports this clone. This chain uses TRBV25-1 with TRBJ1-1; D unresolved. Per germline, CDR1 MGHDK and CDR2 SYGVNS. CDR3 length: 14 amino acids. The V gene lost 2 bases and the J gene lost 0 bases, with 7 bases spanning the gap. CDR3 bases: TGTGCCAGCAGTGAAGGTTGGGTGAACACTGAAGCTTTCTTT. Residues: CASSEGWVNTEAFF.

V is TRBV5-1 and J is TRBJ2-7; D might be TRBD2 (6 bases). This CDR3 contains 14 residues. The germline CDR1 and CDR2 sequences are SGHRS and YFSETQ. Trimming removed 6 bases from V and 1 base from J, with 14 bases in between. The CDR3 reads CASTRTTTSYEQYF. The CDR3 region has the DNA TGCGCCAGCACCCGGACTACGACGTCCTACGAGCAGTACTTC. Full variable domain (rest looked up from reference TRBV5-1 and TRBJ2-7): KAGVTQTPRYLIKTRGQQVTLSCSPISGHRSVSWYQQTPGQGLQFLFEYFSETQRNKGNFPGRFSGRQFSNSRSEMNVSTLELGDSALYLCASTRTTTSYEQYFGPGTRLTVT.

V gene TRBV7-9 combines with J gene TRBJ2-1, with 8 nucleotides matching TRBD1. V lost 7 bases to trimming and J lost 10 bases; unmatched junction nucleotides: 12. From germline, CDR1 is SEHNR and CDR2 FQNEAQ (reference sequence). The CDR3 is 14 residues long. DNA of the CDR3: TGTGCCAGCACTATGGACAGGGCCCAACGGGAGCAGTTCTTC. Its translation is CASTMDRAQREQFF.

The genes are TRBV11-3 and TRBJ1-2; D is perhaps TRBD1 (5 bases). With 3 bases removed from V and 7 bases from J, the gap between germline ends came to 12 bases. This CDR3 has 13 amino acids. Germline CDR1 and CDR2: SGHNT and YENEEA. The DNA for the CDR3 is TGTGCCAGCAGCTTTTGGGGCGCGGGTGGCTACACCTTC. Its protein product is CASSFWGAGGYTF.

This chain links TRBV18 with TRBJ2-1; 16 bases are shared with TRBD2. This CDR3 spans 17 amino acids. The germline gives CDR1 KGHSH, CDR2 LQKENI. V was pared by 7 bases and J by 9 bases, with 12 bases of the junction left unmatched. The CDR3 DNA follows: TGTGCCAGCTTCCCAGGGACTAGCGGGAGGGCTGCGGGTGAGCAGTTCTTC. This codes for CASFPGTSGRAAGEQFF.

The chain links TRBV5-6 to TRBJ2-7; D gene unclear. The CDR3 spans 16 residues. The germline V gene encodes CDR1 SGHDT and CDR2 YYEEEE. The V end lost 0 bases, the J end lost 0 bases, and 13 bases lay between the germline ends. This CDR3 is CASSLEMGRSSYEQYF. The CDR3 DNA is TGTGCCAGCAGCTTGGAAATGGGCAGGAGCTCCTACGAGCAGTACTTC.

With regard to this clone: An end of the junction does not agree with germline; a read error may underlie this. The chain links TRBV7-7 to TRBJ2-1, with D possibly matching TRBD2 (6 bases). CDR3 length: 15 amino acids. The V gene's germline CDR1 is SSHAT and CDR2 FNYEAQ (reference sequence). CDR3 nucleotides: TGTGCTAGCAGCTTAGGCGGGGTCAGGGACAATGAGCAGTTCTTC. Its protein product is CASSLGGVRDNEQFF. Supplemented by reference TRBV7-7 and TRBJ2-1, the full variable domain reads GAGVSQSPRYKVTKRGQDVTLRCDPISSHATLYWYQQALGQGPEFLTYFNYEAQPDKSGLPSDRFSAERPEGSISTLTIQRTEQRDSAMYRCASSLGGVRDNEQFFGPGTRLTVL.

CDR3 loop: CASSLTFSTSAFF. The CDR3 DNA follows: TGTGCCAGCAGCTTAACCTTCTCTACATCGGCTTTCTTT. The chain joins TRBV7-3 to TRBJ1-1; no firm D call. The germline gives CDR1 SGHTA, CDR2 FQGTGA. This CDR3 contains 13 residues. V dropped 0 bases and J dropped 11 bases, with 13 bases sitting between them.

This clone was seen a single time. The V gene is TRBV6-5, the J gene TRBJ2-7, with TRBD1 as a possible D gene (6 bases). The germline gives CDR1 MNHEY, CDR2 SVGAGI. With 5 bases removed from V and 4 bases from J, the gap between germline ends came to 9 bases. The CDR3 runs to 12 residues. The CDR3 loop reads CASSHRVYEQYF. CDR3 nucleotide sequence: TGTGCCAGCAGTCACAGGGTTTACGAGCAGTACTTC.

The count of this clone is one. This chain joins TRBV10-1 and TRBJ2-7, with 7 nucleotides matching TRBD1. The CDR3 is 15 amino acids. Germline V gene lookup returns CDR1 WNHNN and CDR2 SYGVQD (reference sequence). The trim removed 5 bases at V and 3 bases at J, leaving 10 bases unmatched. This CDR3 is CASSHFQTGSYEQYF. The CDR3, as DNA: TGCGCCAGCAGTCATTTCCAGACAGGGAGCTACGAGCAGTACTTC.

V gene TRBV19 combines with J gene TRBJ1-2; tentatively, D is TRBD1 (5 bases). The CDR3 loop spans 15 amino acids. V lost 0 bases, J lost 4 bases, and 12 bases lay in between. In germline, CDR1 is LNHDA, CDR2 SQIVND (reference sequence). CDR3 DNA sequence: TGTGCCAGTAGTATAGAGGGAGGGGTCGGCTATGGCTACACCTTC. It encodes CASSIEGGVGYGYTF.

The chain recombines TRBV6-1 with TRBJ2-1, with D uncertain. Germline V lookup: CDR1 MNHNS, CDR2 SASEGT. Trimming stripped 5 bases from V and 3 bases from J, with 5 bases between. The CDR3 has 12 residues. CDR3 loop: CASSLGYNEQFF. In nucleotides, the CDR3 is TGTGCCAGCAGTCTGGGCTACAATGAGCAGTTCTTC.

This chain uses TRBV19 with TRBJ1-1; D is perhaps TRBD1 (5 bases). This CDR3 comprises 15 residues. Germline V lookup: CDR1 LNHDA, CDR2 SQIVND (reference sequence). The V and J ends lost 6 bases and 4 bases respectively, with 18 bases between them. The CDR3 spells CASRGAGHKGTEAFF. CDR3 DNA sequence: TGTGCCAGTAGAGGGGCAGGGCACAAGGGCACTGAAGCTTTCTTT.